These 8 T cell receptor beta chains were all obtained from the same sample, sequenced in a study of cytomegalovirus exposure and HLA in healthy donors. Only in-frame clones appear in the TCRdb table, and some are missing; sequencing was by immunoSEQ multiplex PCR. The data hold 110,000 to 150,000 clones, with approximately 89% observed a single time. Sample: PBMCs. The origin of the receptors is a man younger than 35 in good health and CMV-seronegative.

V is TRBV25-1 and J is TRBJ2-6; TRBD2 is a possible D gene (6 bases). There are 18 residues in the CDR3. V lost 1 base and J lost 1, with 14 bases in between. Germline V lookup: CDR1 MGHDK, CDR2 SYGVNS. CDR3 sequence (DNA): TGTGCCAGCAGTGAATTAGGAGGGACCGAATCTGGGGCCAACGTCCTGACTTTC. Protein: CASSELGGTESGANVLTF. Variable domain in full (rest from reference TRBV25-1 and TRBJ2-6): EADIYQTPRYLVIGTGKKITLECSQTMGHDKMYWYQQDPGMELHLIHYSYGVNSTEKGDLSSESTVSRIRTEHFPLTLESARPSHTSQYLCASSELGGTESGANVLTFGAGSRLTVL.

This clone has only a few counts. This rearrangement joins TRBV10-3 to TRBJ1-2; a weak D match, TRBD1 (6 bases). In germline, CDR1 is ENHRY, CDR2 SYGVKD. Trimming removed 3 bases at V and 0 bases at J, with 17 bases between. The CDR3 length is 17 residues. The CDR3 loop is CAISDSRGGTSNYGYTF. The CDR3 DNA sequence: TGTGCCATCAGTGACTCCCGAGGGGGTACATCTAACTATGGCTACACCTTC.

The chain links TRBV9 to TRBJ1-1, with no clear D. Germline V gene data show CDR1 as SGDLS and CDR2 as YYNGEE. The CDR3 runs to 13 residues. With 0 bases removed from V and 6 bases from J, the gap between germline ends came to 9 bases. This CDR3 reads CASSVGAGSEAFF. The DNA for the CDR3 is TGTGCCAGCAGCGTAGGAGCCGGTTCTGAAGCTTTCTTT.

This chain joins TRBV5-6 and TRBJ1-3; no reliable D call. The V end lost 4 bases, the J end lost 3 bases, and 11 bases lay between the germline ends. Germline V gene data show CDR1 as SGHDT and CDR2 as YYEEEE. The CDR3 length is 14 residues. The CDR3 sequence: CASSRIWLGNTIYF. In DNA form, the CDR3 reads TGTGCCAGCAGCCGCATATGGCTTGGAAACACCATATATTTT.

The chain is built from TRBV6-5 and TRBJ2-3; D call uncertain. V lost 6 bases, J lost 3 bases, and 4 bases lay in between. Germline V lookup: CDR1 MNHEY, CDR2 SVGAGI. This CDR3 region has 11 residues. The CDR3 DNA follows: TGTGCCAGCAGGGCTACAGATACGCAGTATTTT. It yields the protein CASRATDTQYF.

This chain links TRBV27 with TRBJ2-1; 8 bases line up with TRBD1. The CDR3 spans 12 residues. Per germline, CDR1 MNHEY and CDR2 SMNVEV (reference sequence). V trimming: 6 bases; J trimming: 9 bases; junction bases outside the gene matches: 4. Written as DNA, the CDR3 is TGTGCCAGCAGGGGACAGGACGGTGAGCAGTTCTTC. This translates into CASRGQDGEQFF.

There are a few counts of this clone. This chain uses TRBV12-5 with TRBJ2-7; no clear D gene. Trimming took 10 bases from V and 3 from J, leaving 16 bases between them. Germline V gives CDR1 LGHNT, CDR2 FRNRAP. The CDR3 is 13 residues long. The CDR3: CATRHSEIYEQYV. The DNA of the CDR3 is TGTGCTACTCGACATTCCGAGATCTACGAGCAGTACGTC.

The CDR3 DNA sequence: TGCGCCAGCAGCAACAGGGGTCTCAGGAACACCGGGGAGCTGTTTTTT. It translates to CASSNRGLRNTGELFF. The chain is built from TRBV5-1 and TRBJ2-2; TRBD1 aligns across 7 bases. Germline CDR1 and CDR2: SGHRS and YFSETQ. The V and J ends lost 4 bases and 1 base, in that order; junction bases with no gene match: 7. The CDR3 spans 16 residues.